This is a list of T cell receptor beta chains from one sample in a study of response to subunit inactivated influenza vaccine. TCRdb redid the calling of the RT-PCR reads with MiXCR, one entry per CDR3 protein. The sample holds more than 450,000 distinct CDR3 sequences, around 11% seen once. The same sample was also studied in work on T cells expressing NK-cell markers.

Source: PBMCs from blood, taken on the day of vaccination. The receptors shown here come from a man aged 45-60 years who received an inactivated influenza vaccine. Each CDR3 is given with its conserved first and last residue. The order of the fields is D gene, J gene, clone size, V gene, CDR3 protein, CDR3 DNA. D genes are given only for firm matches. Some rows have no size entry. The others give once, few or many, or a class for an expanded clone.

D gene: TRBD1; J gene: TRBJ2-1; clone size: NA; V gene: TRBV7-2; CDR3 protein: CASSLKARGLGNEQFF; CDR3 DNA: TGTGCCAGCAGCTTAAAGGCCAGGGGGTTAGGCAATGAGCAGTTCTTC
D gene: TRBD1; J gene: TRBJ2-1; clone size: many; V gene: TRBV11-1; CDR3 protein: CASSTRQGTSRGTVHNEQFF; CDR3 DNA: TGTGCCAGCAGCACCCGACAGGGAACTTCGAGGGGTACAGTCCACAATGAGCAGTTCTTC
D gene: NA; J gene: TRBJ2-1; clone size: NA; V gene: TRBV25-1; CDR3 protein: CASSESSARHNEQFF; CDR3 DNA: TGTGCCAGCAGTGAATCCAGCGCGCGGCACAATGAGCAGTTCTTC
D gene: TRBD1; J gene: TRBJ2-5; clone size: few; V gene: TRBV3-1; CDR3 protein: CASSQEMTGEGETQYF; CDR3 DNA: TGTGCCAGCAGCCAAGAGATGACAGGGGAAGGAGAGACCCAGTACTTC
D gene: NA; J gene: TRBJ2-1; clone size: NA; V gene: TRBV7-3; CDR3 protein: CASSATMGSYNEQFF; CDR3 DNA: TGTGCCAGCAGCGCAACAATGGGCTCCTACAATGAGCAGTTCTTC
D gene: NA; J gene: TRBJ2-7; clone size: many; V gene: TRBV6-5; CDR3 protein: CASSYSMGYRATYEQYF; CDR3 DNA: TGTGCCAGCAGTTACTCGATGGGTTACAGGGCCACCTACGAGCAGTACTTC
D gene: NA; J gene: TRBJ2-5; clone size: few; V gene: TRBV10-2; CDR3 protein: CASSGETETQYF; CDR3 DNA: TGCGCCAGCAGTGGAGAGACGGAGACCCAGTACTTC
D gene: NA; J gene: TRBJ2-5; clone size: few; V gene: TRBV19; CDR3 protein: CASSTDRRSQETQYF; CDR3 DNA: TGTGCCAGTAGTACAGACAGGAGATCCCAAGAGACCCAGTACTTC
D gene: NA; J gene: TRBJ2-7; clone size: NA; V gene: TRBV12-3/TRBV12-4; CDR3 protein: CASALGVFYEQYF; CDR3 DNA: TGTGCCAGCGCTTTAGGAGTTTTCTACGAGCAGTACTTC
D gene: TRBD2; J gene: TRBJ2-1; clone size: few; V gene: TRBV6-2/TRBV6-3; CDR3 protein: CASKIHSGRALYEQFF; CDR3 DNA: TGTGCCAGCAAAATTCACAGCGGGAGGGCCCTCTATGAGCAGTTCTTC
D gene: TRBD2; J gene: TRBJ2-1; clone size: NA; V gene: TRBV20-1; CDR3 protein: CSARLAGPYNEQFF; CDR3 DNA: TGCAGTGCTAGGCTAGCGGGACCCTACAATGAGCAGTTCTTC
D gene: NA; J gene: TRBJ1-2; clone size: few; V gene: TRBV7-8; CDR3 protein: CASTPSPGGYYGYTF; CDR3 DNA: TGTGCCAGCACACCTTCCCCGGGCGGCTACTATGGCTACACCTTC
D gene: NA; J gene: TRBJ2-7; clone size: NA; V gene: TRBV6-2/TRBV6-3; CDR3 protein: CASSYFNEQYF; CDR3 DNA: TGTGCCAGCAGTTACTTTAACGAGCAGTACTTC
D gene: NA; J gene: TRBJ2-7; clone size: few; V gene: TRBV12-3/TRBV12-4; CDR3 protein: CASRAYYEQYF; CDR3 DNA: TGTGCCAGCAGGGCCTACTACGAGCAGTACTTC
D gene: NA; J gene: TRBJ1-1; clone size: few; V gene: TRBV10-3; CDR3 protein: CAISDHGGSTEAFF; CDR3 DNA: TGTGCCATCAGTGATCATGGGGGCAGCACTGAAGCTTTCTTT
D gene: NA; J gene: TRBJ2-4; clone size: few; V gene: TRBV27; CDR3 protein: CASKDRTGNIQYF; CDR3 DNA: TGTGCCAGCAAAGACAGGACGGGGAACATTCAGTACTTC
D gene: NA; J gene: TRBJ1-2; clone size: NA; V gene: TRBV27; CDR3 protein: CASSLKGLGYGYTF; CDR3 DNA: TGTGCCAGCAGTTTAAAGGGGCTAGGCTATGGCTACACCTTC
D gene: NA; J gene: TRBJ2-3; clone size: few; V gene: TRBV20-1; CDR3 protein: CSARDGQKMGDTQYF; CDR3 DNA: TGCAGTGCTAGAGATGGCCAGAAAATGGGAGATACGCAGTATTTT
D gene: NA; J gene: TRBJ2-3; clone size: many; V gene: TRBV4-2; CDR3 protein: CASSQVSTSTDTQYF; CDR3 DNA: TGTGCCAGCAGCCAAGTTAGCACTAGCACAGATACGCAGTATTTT
D gene: TRBD1; J gene: TRBJ2-1; clone size: few; V gene: TRBV6-1; CDR3 protein: CASIPGTGPYNEQFF; CDR3 DNA: TGTGCCAGCATTCCCGGGACAGGGCCCTACAATGAGCAGTTCTTC
D gene: NA; J gene: TRBJ2-3; clone size: NA; V gene: TRBV4-1; CDR3 protein: CASSQGFWADTQYF; CDR3 DNA: TGCGCCAGCAGCCAGGGATTTTGGGCAGATACGCAGTATTTT
D gene: TRBD1; J gene: TRBJ2-5; clone size: NA; V gene: TRBV11-2; CDR3 protein: CASSSTGVETQYF; CDR3 DNA: TGTGCCAGCAGCTCGACAGGGGTGGAGACCCAGTACTTC
D gene: TRBD1; J gene: TRBJ2-3; clone size: NA; V gene: TRBV18; CDR3 protein: CASSPRWTGETDTQYF; CDR3 DNA: TGTGCCAGCTCACCGCGATGGACAGGAGAGACAGATACGCAGTATTTT
D gene: NA; J gene: TRBJ2-7; clone size: NA; V gene: TRBV14; CDR3 protein: CASSHLGQEGDEQYF; CDR3 DNA: TGTGCCAGCAGCCACCTCGGACAGGAGGGAGACGAGCAGTACTTC
D gene: NA; J gene: TRBJ1-5; clone size: NA; V gene: TRBV20-1; CDR3 protein: CSATGTYQPQHF; CDR3 DNA: TGCAGTGCTACCGGGACCTATCAGCCCCAGCATTTT
D gene: TRBD1; J gene: TRBJ2-7; clone size: few; V gene: TRBV15; CDR3 protein: CATSPTGHSYEQYF; CDR3 DNA: TGTGCCACCAGCCCGACAGGGCACTCCTACGAGCAGTACTTC
D gene: NA; J gene: TRBJ2-3; clone size: few; V gene: TRBV4-3; CDR3 protein: CASSQVRGATQYF; CDR3 DNA: TGCGCCAGCAGCCAAGTGCGAGGGGCGACGCAGTATTTT
D gene: NA; J gene: TRBJ2-5; clone size: NA; V gene: TRBV21-1; CDR3 protein: CASSKSPPRLGCGETQYF; CDR3 DNA: TGTGCCAGCAGCAAAAGCCCCCCCAGACTAGGCTGTGGAGAGACCCAGTACTTC